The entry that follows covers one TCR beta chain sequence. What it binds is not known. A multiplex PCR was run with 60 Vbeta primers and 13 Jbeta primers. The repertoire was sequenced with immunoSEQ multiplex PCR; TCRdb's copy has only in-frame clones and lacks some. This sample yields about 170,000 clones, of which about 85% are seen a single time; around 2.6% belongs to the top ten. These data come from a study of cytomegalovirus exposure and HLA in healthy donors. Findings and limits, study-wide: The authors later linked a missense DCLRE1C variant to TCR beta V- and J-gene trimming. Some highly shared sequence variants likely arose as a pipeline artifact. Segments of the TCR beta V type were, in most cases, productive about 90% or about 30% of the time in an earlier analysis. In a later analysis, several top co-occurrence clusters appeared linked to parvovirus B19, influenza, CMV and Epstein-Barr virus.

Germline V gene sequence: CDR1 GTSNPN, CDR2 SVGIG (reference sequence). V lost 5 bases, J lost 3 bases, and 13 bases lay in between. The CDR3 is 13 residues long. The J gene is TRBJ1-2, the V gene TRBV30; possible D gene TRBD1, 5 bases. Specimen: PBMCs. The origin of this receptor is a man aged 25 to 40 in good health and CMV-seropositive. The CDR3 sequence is CAWFPREDYGYTF. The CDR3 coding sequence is TGTGCCTGGTTCCCCAGGGAGGACTATGGCTACACCTTC. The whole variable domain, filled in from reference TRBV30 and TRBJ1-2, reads SQTIHQWPATLVQPVGSPLSLECTVEGTSNPNLYWYRQAAGRGLQLLFYSVGIGQISSEVPQNLSASRPQDRQFILSSKKLLLSDSGFYLCAWFPREDYGYTFGSGTRLTVV.